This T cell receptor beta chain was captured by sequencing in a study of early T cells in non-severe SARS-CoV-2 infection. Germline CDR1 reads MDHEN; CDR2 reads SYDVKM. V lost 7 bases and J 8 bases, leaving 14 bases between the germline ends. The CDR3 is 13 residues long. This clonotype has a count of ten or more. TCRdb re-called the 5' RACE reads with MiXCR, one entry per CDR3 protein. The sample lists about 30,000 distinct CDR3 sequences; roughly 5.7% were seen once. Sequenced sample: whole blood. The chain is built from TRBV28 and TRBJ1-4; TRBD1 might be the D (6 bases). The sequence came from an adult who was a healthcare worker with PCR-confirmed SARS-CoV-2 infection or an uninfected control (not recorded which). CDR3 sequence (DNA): TGTGCCAGCACAACGGGGGCGCGCGAAAAACTGTTTTTT. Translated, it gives CASTTGAREKLFF.